Below, one T cell receptor (beta chain) is given with its context. Germline V gene lookup returns CDR1 LNHNV and CDR2 YYDKDF (reference sequence). There are 15 residues in the CDR3. The ends were cut back, 3 bases at V and 7 bases at J, with 13 bases in the middle. Using immunoSEQ multiplex PCR, the repertoire was profiled, and TCRdb retains in-frame clones only, with some absent. The sample includes 150,000 to 200,000 clones, around 91% of them seen just once. The data originate from a study of control samples from healthy donors and cancer patients. The sequence was obtained from a woman in her 30s in good health. Sequenced sample: blood. The chain is built from TRBV15 and TRBJ1-6; a possible D gene is TRBD1 (6 bases). CDR3 in amino acids: CATSSQTGRNSPLHF. For the CDR3, the DNA is TGTGCCACCAGCAGTCAGACAGGAAGAAATTCACCCCTCCACTTT.